This section outlines one TCR beta chain sequence together with its context. The antigen remains unidentified. These data originate in a study of PD-1 blockade in classical Hodgkin lymphoma. About the research overall: Once every 2 weeks, patients received intravenous nivolumab at 3 mg/kg.

Measured with immunoSEQ multiplex PCR; TCRdb has only the in-frame clones, and not every one. The sample includes about 97,000 clones, around 89% of them seen just once. The CDR3 sequence is 15 residues long. CDR1 is LNHDA and CDR2 is SQIVND in the germline V gene (reference sequence). The germline V and J ends were trimmed by 7 bases and 2 bases, with 15 bases remaining between them. No patient escaped relapse after autologous stem cell transplantation, and brentuximab vedotin exposure varied. The study's findings and limits: Complete responders possessed baseline diversity comparable to newly diagnosed patients. Sources of repertoire differences remain undefined, possibly disease activity or prior therapy. TCR diversity at baseline was reported to be reduced in newly diagnosed patients relative to healthy donors.

The sequence derives from a human donor with classical Hodgkin lymphoma. This specimen was peripheral blood mononuclear cells (PBMCs), taken before the second cycle of nivolumab. J is TRBJ1-5 and V is TRBV19, with a tentative D call TRBD1 (5 bases). In DNA, the CDR3 is TGTGCCAGTAATCTCGCCCTGGGGGGCAATCAGCCCCAGCATTTT. This codes for CASNLALGGNQPQHF.